A single sample is the source of the 27 T cell receptor beta chains below, sequenced in a study of blood T cell repertoires in COVID-19. Measured with immunoSEQ multiplex PCR; TCRdb has only the in-frame clones, and not every one. The sample holds hundreds of thousands of clones, about 89% seen once. Sequencing was done on a sample of peripheral blood. Receptors originate from a man aged 35-49 years with acute or convalescent COVID-19.

This clone was picked up many times. The chain employs TRBV6-5 and TRBJ2-7; 9 bases match TRBD2. CDR1 MNHEY and CDR2 SVGAGI come from the germline V gene. The CDR3 contains 15 residues. The trim removed 7 bases at V and 0 bases at J, leaving 7 bases unmatched. The CDR3 spells CASTSLAGSSYEQYF. The CDR3 DNA reads TGTGCCAGCACCAGTCTAGCGGGGAGCTCCTACGAGCAGTACTTC.

The chain joins TRBV5-1 to TRBJ1-2; 10 positions agree with TRBD1. CDR3 length equals 16 residues. CDR1 is SGHRS, CDR2 YFSETQ, per germline. Losses at the gene ends were 4 bases for V and 4 bases for J; bases not matched to a gene: 10. This chain's CDR3 is CASSLGTGALSYGYTF. The CDR3 DNA follows: TGCGCCAGCAGCCTCGGGACAGGGGCCTTGAGCTATGGCTACACCTTC. Using reference TRBV5-1 and TRBJ1-2 for the parts outside the CDR3, the full variable domain is KAGVTQTPRYLIKTRGQQVTLSCSPISGHRSVSWYQQTPGQGLQFLFEYFSETQRNKGNFPGRFSGRQFSNSRSEMNVSTLELGDSALYLCASSLGTGALSYGYTFGSGTRLTVV.

The chain employs TRBV5-8 and TRBJ1-2; D is undetermined. The V gene lost 0 bases and the J gene lost 4 bases, with 13 bases spanning the gap. Germline CDR1 and CDR2: SGHTS and YDEGEE. This CDR3 comprises 15 residues. CDR3 DNA: TGTGCCAGCAGCTTGGCCATAGTCCGGGGCTATGGCTACACCTTC. Its protein is CASSLAIVRGYGYTF.

The chain combines TRBV2 with TRBJ1-6; 11 nucleotides align to TRBD1. Germline V gene lookup returns CDR1 SNHLY and CDR2 FYNNEI. J was trimmed by 9 bases and V by 9 bases; bases with no gene match: 10. The CDR3 covers 15 residues. The CDR3 DNA reads as TGTGCCAGAAAGCAGCCGGGACAGGGGGTTTCACCCCTCCACTTT. Protein: CARKQPGQGVSPLHF.

The chain couples TRBV4-1 to TRBJ2-7; TRBD2 agrees at 9 bases. V was pared by 3 bases and J by 2 bases, with 8 bases of the junction left unmatched. Germline V gene lookup returns CDR1 MGHRA and CDR2 YSYEKL. The length of the CDR3 is 16 residues. CDR3 nucleotide sequence: TGCGCCAGCAGCCATGGGCGGGAGGGGCCGGCCTACGAGCAGTACTTC. Its protein product is CASSHGREGPAYEQYF.

V usage is TRBV3-1 (or the pseudogene TRBV3-2) and J usage is TRBJ1-5; the D is unclear. Trimming left V 0 bases short and J 6 bases short, with 6 bases between. The CDR3 totals 13 residues. In germline, CDR1 is LGHDT, CDR2 YNNKEL (reference sequence). The CDR3 is CASSQDSIQPQHF. DNA for the CDR3: TGTGCCAGCAGCCAAGATTCTATTCAGCCCCAGCATTTT.

The genes are TRBV2 and TRBJ1-5; weak D call: TRBD1 (5 bases). Germline CDR1 and CDR2: SNHLY and FYNNEI. V was pared by 4 bases and J by 6 bases, with 13 bases between. The CDR3 consists of 14 residues. CDR3 region: CASSAGTRRQPQHF. CDR3 in DNA: TGTGCCAGCAGTGCCGGGACTAGGCGTCAGCCCCAGCATTTT.

V gene TRBV9 combines with J gene TRBJ2-2; D gene ambiguous. The CDR3 has 12 amino acids. The V gene lost 0 bases and the J gene lost 8 bases, with 5 bases spanning the gap. Germline V gene data show CDR1 as SGDLS and CDR2 as YYNGEE. The CDR3 loop is CASSVAEGELFF. DNA of the CDR3: TGTGCCAGCAGCGTAGCAGAAGGGGAGCTGTTTTTT.

The V and J genes are TRBV7-3 and TRBJ2-1; D is undetermined. Trimming shortened V by 6 bases and J by 6 bases, and 9 bases separated the two germline ends. There are 12 residues in the CDR3. Per germline, CDR1 SGHTA and CDR2 FQGTGA. This CDR3 reads CASSFPPNEQFF. The CDR3 bases are TGTGCCAGCAGTTTCCCTCCCAATGAGCAGTTCTTC.

The sample holds one count of this clone. This rearrangement joins TRBV7-8 to TRBJ2-7; 10 bases match TRBD1. The CDR3 runs to 16 residues. J lost 4 bases, V lost 1 base, and 7 bases had no gene match. Looked up from germline, CDR1 is SGHVS and CDR2 is FQNEAQ. The CDR3 sequence is CASSLVSGQGDYEQYF. The CDR3 region has the DNA TGTGCCAGCAGCTTAGTATCCGGACAGGGGGATTACGAGCAGTACTTC.

The chain recombines TRBV7-9 with TRBJ1-3; D possibly corresponds to TRBD1 (5 bases). This CDR3 is 16 amino acids long. The V gene lost 0 bases and the J gene lost 3 bases, with 12 bases spanning the gap. Per germline, CDR1 SEHNR and CDR2 FQNEAQ (reference sequence). The CDR3, as DNA: TGTGCCAGCAGCTTAGCCCCAGGGTCGGGTGGAAACACCATATATTTT. Its protein is CASSLAPGSGGNTIYF.

This rearrangement joins TRBV30 to TRBJ2-1; D might be TRBD2 (5 bases). Trimming took 3 bases from V and 3 from J, leaving 9 bases between them. This CDR3 is 13 amino acids long. The germline V gene encodes CDR1 GTSNPN and CDR2 SVGIG (reference sequence). The CDR3: CAWSPGNYNEQFF. In DNA form, the CDR3 reads TGTGCCTGGAGCCCCGGGAACTACAATGAGCAGTTCTTC.

The chain carries TRBV11-2 and TRBJ2-4; D not resolved. V was trimmed by 2 bases and J by 0 bases, leaving 17 bases between them. The CDR3 contains 18 residues. Germline lookup yields CDR1 SGHAT and CDR2 FQNNGV. CDR3 DNA sequence: TGTGCCAGCAGCTTACTCAACATCCCCGTGGTAGCCAAAAACATTCAGTACTTC. Translation gives CASSLLNIPVVAKNIQYF.

The chain links TRBV19 to TRBJ2-6, with TRBD1 matching 7 bases. CDR3 size: 20 residues. Looked up from germline, CDR1 is LNHDA and CDR2 is SQIVND (reference sequence). After removal of 6 bases from V and 0 bases from J, the junction contained 17 bases not matched to a gene. The CDR3 here is CASRSRGRGRKTSGANVLTF. CDR3 bases: TGTGCCAGTAGGTCGAGGGGGCGAGGCCGCAAAACCTCTGGGGCCAACGTCCTGACTTTC.

This rearrangement joins TRBV11-1 to TRBJ2-2, with a tentative D call TRBD2 (5 bases). This CDR3 has 16 amino acids. Germline-derived CDR1 and CDR2 are SGHAT and FQDESV (reference sequence). V lost 5 bases and J lost 5, with 18 bases in between. This chain's CDR3 is CASSPRFGRGTGELFF. CDR3 DNA sequence: TGTGCCAGCAGCCCCAGGTTCGGGCGAGGGACCGGGGAGCTGTTTTTT. Looking up the rest from reference TRBV11-1 and TRBJ2-2 gives the full variable domain: EAEVAQSPRYKITEKSQAVAFWCDPISGHATLYWYRQILGQGPELLVQFQDESVVDDSQLPKDRFSAERLKGVDSTLKIQPAELGDSAMYLCASSPRFGRGTGELFFGEGSRLTVL.

This clone was seen a few times. Different DNA sequences within this sample yield the same CDR3. The chain is built from TRBV27 and TRBJ2-7; 8 bases map to TRBD1. J was trimmed by 3 bases and V by 4 bases; bases with no gene match: 2. Looked up from germline, CDR1 is MNHEY and CDR2 is SMNVEV (reference sequence). The CDR3 consists of 13 residues. This CDR3 is CASSYRGNYEQYF. CDR3 bases: TGTGCCAGCAGTTACAGGGGGAACTACGAGCAGTACTTC.

Only a few counts were recorded for this clone. CDR3 residues: CASSYLPGGYSYEQYF. The CDR3 bases are TGTGCCAGCAGTTATCTTCCCGGGGGGTACTCCTACGAGCAGTACTTC. V is TRBV6-6 and J is TRBJ2-7; TRBD2 matches at 7 bases. The V gene's germline CDR1 is MNHNY and CDR2 SVGAGI (reference sequence). V gave up 3 bases and J gave up 0 bases; unmatched junction bases: 8. The length of the CDR3 is 16 residues.

The chain has TRBV10-3 and TRBJ2-5; 8 bases match TRBD1. From germline, CDR1 is ENHRY and CDR2 SYGVKD. J lost 4 bases, V lost 6 bases, and 1 base had no gene match. The CDR3 is 12 amino acids. CDR3 protein: CAIRDRAETQYF. For the CDR3, the DNA is TGTGCCATCAGGGACAGGGCAGAGACCCAGTACTTC.

The V call is TRBV12-3 or TRBV12-4, the J call TRBJ2-1, with D unresolved. The CDR3 loop spans 12 amino acids. Trimming cost V 4 bases and J 6 bases, with 7 bases left between them. This CDR3 is CASSYGPNEQFF. In DNA, the CDR3 is TGTGCCAGCAGTTACGGTCCCAATGAGCAGTTCTTC.

This clone was observed a few times. V is TRBV2 and J is TRBJ1-5, with TRBD1 matching 10 bases. The CDR3 length is 17 residues. Germline CDR1 and CDR2: SNHLY and FYNNEI. V gave up 4 bases and J gave up 1 base; unmatched junction bases: 7. As DNA, the CDR3 is TGTGCCAGCAGTGTGGGGAGACAGGGGGCCAGCAATCAGCCCCAGCATTTT. Protein sequence: CASSVGRQGASNQPQHF.

The chain employs TRBV7-2 and TRBJ1-6; maybe TRBD1 (6 bases). The CDR3 length is 13 residues. V lost 1 base and J 10 bases, leaving 8 bases between the germline ends. Germline CDR1 is SGHTA and CDR2 is FQGNSA. CDR3 coding DNA: TGTGCCAGCAGCTTAGTTGGGGGCTCACCCCTCCACTTT. Its translation is CASSLVGGSPLHF.

In its sample, this clone was seen a few times. The V and J genes are TRBV19 and TRBJ2-1, with 16 bases matching TRBD2. Germline assignment: CDR1 LNHDA and CDR2 SQIVND (reference sequence). V shed 7 bases and J 1 base; nucleotides not matched to a gene: 7. CDR3 length equals 18 residues. In nucleotides, the CDR3 is TGTGCCAGTACCCCCGGGACTAGCGGGAGGGGTTCCTACAATGAGCAGTTCTTC. This codes for CASTPGTSGRGSYNEQFF.

This rearrangement joins TRBV19 to TRBJ2-5; TRBD1 is a possible D gene (6 bases). With 6 bases removed from V and 5 bases from J, the gap between germline ends came to 16 bases. This CDR3 is built from 14 residues. The V gene's germline CDR1 is LNHDA and CDR2 SQIVND (reference sequence). CDR3 region: CASRNQGIGETQYF. In DNA, the CDR3 is TGTGCCAGTAGAAATCAGGGGATTGGTGAGACCCAGTACTTC.

This chain uses TRBV5-6 with TRBJ1-6, with 8 bases identical to TRBD1. V lost 4 bases to trimming and J lost 1 base; unmatched junction nucleotides: 10. CDR1 is SGHDT and CDR2 is YYEEEE in the germline V gene. This CDR3 is 18 amino acids long. DNA for the CDR3: TGTGCCAGCAGCCAACTCGGACAGGGATTTTCCTATAATTCACCCCTCCACTTT. Translated: CASSQLGQGFSYNSPLHF. Complete variable domain (other parts from reference TRBV5-6 and TRBJ1-6): DAGVTQSPTHLIKTRGQQVTLRCSPKSGHDTVSWYQQALGQGPQFIFQYYEEEERQRGNFPDRFSGHQFPNYSSELNVNALLLGDSALYLCASSQLGQGFSYNSPLHFGNGTRLTVT.

The gene calls are TRBV28 and TRBJ2-5; TRBD1 matches at 9 bases. Trimming removed 2 bases from V and 4 bases from J; junction bases left unmatched: 11. The CDR3 length is 17 residues. CDR1 and CDR2 from the germline V gene are MDHEN and SYDVKM. Written as DNA, the CDR3 is TGTGCCAGCAGTTTACCGACCGGGACAGGGATGGGAGAGACCCAGTACTTC. Translating it yields CASSLPTGTGMGETQYF.

The chain employs TRBV6-5 and TRBJ1-5; maybe TRBD1 (5 bases). This CDR3 is built from 15 residues. Germline CDR1 and CDR2: MNHEY and SVGAGI. V was shortened by 3 bases and J by 5 bases, with 14 bases between the two germline ends. The CDR3 reads CASSYGAPPDQPQHF. CDR3 bases: TGTGCCAGCAGTTATGGGGCCCCACCGGATCAGCCCCAGCATTTT.

The chain carries TRBV2 and TRBJ1-1; D gene ambiguous. The V end was cut by 3 bases, the J end by 0 bases, with 8 bases between. CDR1 and CDR2 (germline): SNHLY, FYNNEI. This CDR3 contains 14 residues. CDR3 coding DNA: TGTGCCAGCAGTGACAGGCTGATGAACACTGAAGCTTTCTTT. It codes for CASSDRLMNTEAFF.